These 5 T cell receptor beta chains were all obtained from the same sample, sequenced in a study of T cell clonotyping in hematopoietic cell transplantation. TCRdb keeps only in-frame clones here, not all; method: immunoSEQ multiplex PCR. The table includes 10,000 to 15,000 clones, 75% to 95% detected once. Sequenced input: peripheral blood mononuclear cells. These receptors were taken from a man aged 25 to 45 in good health. Some clones in this sample may be carry-over from other donors' samples.

The chain is built from TRBV7-2 and TRBJ2-3; D is tentatively TRBD1 or TRBD2 (5 bases each). Germline V gene lookup returns CDR1 SGHTA and CDR2 FQGNSA. Trimming left V 3 bases short and J 4 bases short, with 8 bases between. There are 13 residues in the CDR3. The CDR3 loop is CASSLPGPDTQYF. CDR3 sequence (DNA): TGTGCCAGCAGCTTGCCGGGGCCAGATACGCAGTATTTT.

The rearrangement joins TRBV19 to TRBJ2-3; D gene unclear. The CDR3 has 12 amino acids. The germline CDR1 and CDR2 sequences are LNHDA and SQIVND (reference sequence). Trimming took 3 bases from V and 6 from J, leaving 7 bases between them. The CDR3 loop is CASSMGWDTQYF. Here the CDR3 DNA reads TGTGCCAGTAGTATGGGGTGGGATACGCAGTATTTT.

The V gene is TRBV2, the J gene TRBJ1-2; weak D call: TRBD1 (5 bases). Germline V gene lookup returns CDR1 SNHLY and CDR2 FYNNEI. V shed 4 bases and J shed 3 bases, with 15 bases lying between them. There are 15 residues in the CDR3. The CDR3 reads CASSVETGTDYGYTF. In nucleotides, the CDR3 is TGTGCCAGCAGTGTCGAAACCGGGACGGACTATGGCTACACCTTC.

CDR3 region: CASSTGGRGGPYEQYF. As DNA, the CDR3 is TGTGCCAGCAGCACGGGAGGTAGGGGAGGGCCCTACGAGCAGTACTTC. V usage is TRBV7-8 and J usage is TRBJ2-7; 7 bases agree with TRBD2. The trim removed 5 bases at V and 2 bases at J, leaving 12 bases unmatched. This CDR3 is 16 amino acids long. Germline loops: CDR1 SGHVS, CDR2 FQNEAQ.

V and J are TRBV5-1 and TRBJ1-5; no definite D call. Germline CDR1 SGHRS, CDR2 YFSETQ. The germline V and J ends were trimmed by 5 bases and 2 bases, with 14 bases remaining between them. This CDR3 is built from 15 residues. CDR3 coding DNA: TGCGCCAGCAGATCGGGGATATTAGGCAATCAGCCCCAGCATTTT. Its protein is CASRSGILGNQPQHF.